This T cell receptor beta chain is drawn from a study of shared clonotypes between healthy human individuals (dated by TCRdb to 2020 to 2022). At the level of the whole study: The cohort comprised two women and a few men aged 18 to 49 years. For each donor, CD4 naive and CD4 memory were each given three plates, CD8 naive was given two plates, and CD8 memory was given one plate. Blood TCR repertoires of five healthy adults were deeply sequenced to estimate repertoire size and the extent of clonotype sharing between individuals. To increase sequencing depth and limit assay-specific biases, TCR repertoire library preparation and sequencing were carried out by different laboratories using diverse techniques. Leukapheresis yielded between about 0.9 and 9.5 billion PBMCs per donor. Results and caveats for the whole study, not just this receptor: The small number of donors limited the genetic and exposure-history diversity represented. Estimated clonotype richness was generally larger for naive than for memory subsets. Higher generation probabilities were observed for clonotypes shared by all four sorted-subset donors than for non-shared clonotypes. Only blood was sampled, and tissue TCR repertoires likely differ from those in blood. Approximately 5% of naive CD4, 3.5% of naive CD8, 2.3% of memory CD4, and 0.35% to 0.5% of memory CD8 clonotypes were shared across several donors. Based on pairwise subsampling, the degree of clonotype sharing among donors was expected to be affected by sequencing depth. Even with the large sequencing depth, rarefaction of the sorted-subset datasets indicated that sequencing was incomplete.

This clone has only one observation. What this receptor recognizes is not known. Within one base of it there is no much larger clone, and no base qualities were kept. Other DNA sequences within the sample encode an identical CDR3. V sheds 4 bases and J sheds 0 bases, leaving 13 bases between their ends. The CDR3 sequence holds 15 residues, the cysteine and phenylalanine included. Of the read, only the CDR3 DNA is kept; its 45 bases are in frame from base 1. Based on the germline V gene, the CDR1 and CDR2 sequences are MNHEY and SVGAGI. Using the deep immunoSEQ assay, multiplex PCR amplified TCR CDR3 regions from genomic DNA. Genomic DNA extracted from each cell subset was distributed evenly over all wells of several immunoSEQ 96-well plates, and each plate served as one replicate. For sorted subsets, about 210 ng of genomic DNA, equivalent to about 30,000 T cell genomes, went into each replicate PCR. Purified libraries were quantified with a Qubit 3.0 fluorometer, sized on a Bioanalyzer 2100, and re-quantified with the KAPA Library Quantification kit. Every immunoSEQ 96-well plate was sequenced on a dedicated single-read 150-cycle Illumina NextSeq 550 flow cell. As for the authors' bioinformatics: Because only junctional sequences without quality scores were contained in the immunoSEQ output, filtering matching that applied to full-length reads could not be performed. To assign V/J genes and CDR3, sequences were annotated using PyIR, a Python wrapper for IgBLAST v1.9, with IMGT germline references. Any read was removed if the V/J assignment was weak (E-value above 1e-6), the CDR3 was missing, or the read contained stop codons, out-of-frame junctions, or ambiguous translated residues. V3J clonotypes were defined as sequences sharing an identical inferred V gene, J gene, and CDR3 amino acid sequence. Percentage overlap between repertoires was computed as shared unique clonotypes divided by the size of the smaller repertoire. Richness of each repertoire was evaluated using RTK rarefaction, the Chao1 estimator, and Recon v2.1 estimates of unobserved clonotypes. OLGA was used to compute generation probabilities for all TCRbeta clonotypes that the gDNA method yielded from a few donors. TCRdb stores this immuneACCESS table with in-frame sequences only. Part of the clones is absent; in the studies checked, under half of the shortfall reflects unresolved V genes, and no reason is known for the rest. V, J and clone size were drawn from that table, and D and trimming were deduced from the DNA. This sample has about 2.4 million clones in its table, and around nine tenths of those were observed once. In total, the top ten clones hold over 0.12% of the sample.

The donors were healthy, HIV-negative adults who had no recently reported acute infections or vaccinations. Every donor was a Caucasian adult residing in Nashville, Tennessee, USA. Magnetic negative selection was used to enrich CD4+ T cells, after which naive cells were positively selected on CD45RA and the negative fraction became the memory subset. Blood was collected by leukapheresis, and PBMCs were isolated by Ficoll-Histopaque density gradient centrifugation and then cryopreserved in liquid nitrogen vapor phase. Purity and quantity of every magnetically sorted T cell population were checked by analytical flow cytometry. Genomic DNA was isolated from each sorted fraction and quantified by UV absorbance on a Nanodrop 2000c.

This TCR came from a young man in good health. The V and J genes are TRBV6-5 and TRBJ2-7, with TRBD1 as a weak D call on 6 bases. The source material was naive CD4+ T cells sorted from blood. The intended sense of this specimen's cell subset or site label: CD45RA+ positively selected. The nucleotide sequence reads as follows: TGTGCCAGCAGTTCGACAGGCCTAGGCTCCTACGAGCAGTACTTC. It is translated as CASSSTGLGSYEQYF.